The T cell receptor (beta chain) described here comes from a study of T cells in Graves' hyperthyroidism and ophthalmopathy. Clinical symptoms, serum thyroxine and TRAb, thyroid ultrasound and orbital computed tomography together formed the diagnostic basis. This clonotype was counted at least ten times. Template material for amplifying TCR beta CDR3 regions consisted of RNA transcripts. Carried out on the TCR CDR3, a first-round RT-PCR used the HTBI primer set. TCRdb fed the multiplex PCR reads into MiXCR, producing one record per CDR3 protein. The data contain over 450,000 distinct CDR3 sequences, approximately 15% of them seen just once; the ten biggest clones take up 15% to 20%. The clonotype comes from a woman aged 18-29 years with Graves' hyperthyroidism. The sample comprised blood.

The CDR3 sequence is CASSLGGTSGRAEQFF. CDR3 coding DNA: TGTGCCAGCAGCTTGGGCGGGACTAGCGGGAGAGCTGAGCAGTTCTTC. The gene calls are TRBV7-3 and TRBJ2-1; 14 bases agree with TRBD2. This CDR3 region has 16 residues. The ends lost 3 bases at V and 9 bases at J; junction bases unmatched: 7. CDR1 is SGHTA and CDR2 is FQGTGA in the germline V gene.